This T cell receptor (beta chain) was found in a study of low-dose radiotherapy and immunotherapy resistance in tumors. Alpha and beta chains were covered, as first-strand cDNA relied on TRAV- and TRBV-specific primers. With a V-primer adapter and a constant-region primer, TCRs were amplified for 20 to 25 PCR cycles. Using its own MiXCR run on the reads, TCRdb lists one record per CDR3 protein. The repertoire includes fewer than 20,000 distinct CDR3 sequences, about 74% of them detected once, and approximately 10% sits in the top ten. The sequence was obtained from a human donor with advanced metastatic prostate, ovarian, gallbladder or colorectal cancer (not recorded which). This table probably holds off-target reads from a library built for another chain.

The CDR3, as DNA: TGTGCCAGCAAACGGGAGAACTATGGCTACACCTTC. It is translated as CASKRENYGYTF. The chain has TRBV6-2 or TRBV6-3 and TRBJ1-2; D not resolved. Germline CDR1 is MNHEY and CDR2 is SVGEGT. V was shortened by 7 bases and J by 2 bases, with 8 bases between the two germline ends. The CDR3 consists of 12 residues.